This TCR beta chain was retrieved from a study of CD8 T cells in ankylosing spondylitis. There are many counts of this clonotype. Germline CDR1 reads DFQATT; CDR2 reads SNEGSKA (reference sequence). With 6 bases clipped from V and 0 bases from J, the junction kept 1 base outside the gene matches. This CDR3 is 13 amino acids long. TCRdb passed the 5' RACE reads through MiXCR, listing each CDR3 protein once. This sample has 200,000 to 300,000 distinct CDR3 sequences; 8% to 9.5% occur once, and the top ten carry nearly 7%. The source is a male donor with ankylosing spondylitis or in good health (not recorded which). The sample was blood, either unsorted or a sorted T cell fraction (not recorded which). The chain recombines TRBV20-1 with TRBJ2-3; TRBD2 aligns across 9 bases. In DNA form, the CDR3 reads TGCAGTGCCCTAGCGGGAAGCACAGATACGCAGTATTTT. This encodes CSALAGSTDTQYF.